The 18 T cell receptor beta chains presented below share a single source sample, sequenced in a study of memory CD4+ T cells and cytomegalovirus serostatus. The sort gate was single viable CD3+CD4+CD8-CD45RO+ cells for memory CD4+ T cells. Assay: immunoSEQ multiplex PCR; the TCRdb copy retains only in-frame clones and omits some. The table shows around 25,000 clones, with about 71% occurring only once. The sample comprised memory CD4+ T cells from blood. The source is an adult in good health and CMV-seronegative.

V gene TRBV30 combines with J gene TRBJ2-1, with D possibly TRBD1 on 6 matching bases. Germline-derived CDR1 and CDR2 are GTSNPN and SVGIG (reference sequence). Trimming removed 5 bases from V and 9 bases from J, with 11 bases in between. The CDR3 runs to 11 residues. CDR3 in DNA: TGTGCCTGGGGGAGAGGGGGTGAGCAGTTCTTC. It is translated as CAWGRGGEQFF.

The chain carries TRBV29-1 and TRBJ1-1; D is ambiguous. This CDR3 is 11 amino acids long. The V end was cut by 6 bases, the J end by 1 base, with 6 bases between. Looked up from germline, CDR1 is SQVTM and CDR2 is ANQGSEA. CDR3 region: CSVIGNTEAFF. The CDR3 nucleotides read TGCAGCGTAATAGGGAACACTGAAGCTTTCTTT.

The V and J genes are TRBV5-1 and TRBJ2-3; 7 nucleotides agree with TRBD1. V lost 1 base, J lost 2 bases, and 4 bases stayed unmatched. CDR1 SGHRS and CDR2 YFSETQ come from the germline V gene. The CDR3 consists of 15 residues. CDR3 amino acids: CASSLPTGDTDTQYF. CDR3 nucleotides: TGCGCCAGCAGCTTGCCCACAGGGGACACAGATACGCAGTATTTT.

This clone turned up a few times. The chain employs TRBV12-5 and TRBJ1-6; no clear D gene. Trimming stripped 1 base from V and 7 bases from J, with 5 bases between. Germline V gene sequence: CDR1 LGHNT, CDR2 FRNRAP. The CDR3 totals 13 residues. The CDR3 nucleotides are TGTGCTAGTGGTTTGGAACAGAATTCACCCCTCCACTTT. Its translation is CASGLEQNSPLHF.

This chain links TRBV2 with TRBJ2-7; D not resolved. Trimming cost V 3 bases and J 0 bases, with 9 bases left between them. The CDR3 length is 14 residues. CDR1 is SNHLY, CDR2 FYNNEI, per germline. CDR3 amino acids: CASSDHSSSYEQYF. Here the CDR3 DNA reads TGTGCCAGCAGTGACCACTCCAGCTCCTACGAGCAGTACTTC. Looking up the rest from reference TRBV2 and TRBJ2-7 gives the full variable domain: EPEVTQTPSHQVTQMGQEVILRCVPISNHLYFYWYRQILGQKVEFLVSFYNNEISEKSEIFDDQFSVERPDGSNFTLKIRSTKLEDSAMYFCASSDHSSSYEQYFGPGTRLTVT.

V is TRBV18 and J is TRBJ1-2; D is possibly TRBD1 (5 bases). The CDR3 has 15 amino acids. V was clipped by 5 bases and J by 5 bases, with 18 bases between them. The germline CDR1 and CDR2 sequences are KGHSH and LQKENI. The CDR3 region is CASSSQSRDAYGYTF. CDR3 nucleotide sequence: TGTGCCAGCTCATCGCAATCCCGGGACGCTTATGGCTACACCTTC. The full variable domain, its missing parts supplied by reference TRBV18 and TRBJ1-2, is NAGVMQNPRHLVRRRGQEARLRCSPMKGHSHVYWYRQLPEEGLKFMVYLQKENIIDESGMPKERFSAEFPKEGPSILRIQQVVRGDSAAYFCASSSQSRDAYGYTFGSGTRLTVV.

The V gene is TRBV10-3, the J gene TRBJ2-5, with 11 bases matching TRBD1. The CDR3 has 13 residues. The V and J ends lost 6 bases and 4 bases, in that order; junction bases with no gene match: 1. Germline assignment: CDR1 ENHRY and CDR2 SYGVKD. CDR3 DNA: TGTGCCATCAGCGGGACAGGGGGAGAGACCCAGTACTTC. Its protein product is CAISGTGGETQYF.

The chain joins TRBV28 to TRBJ1-5, with no clear D. Germline values: CDR1 MDHEN, CDR2 SYDVKM. Trimming removed 5 bases from V and 5 bases from J, with 16 bases in between. CDR3 size: 15 residues. CDR3 sequence: CASSGEHRGYQPQHF. Here the CDR3 DNA reads TGTGCCAGCAGTGGGGAGCATCGAGGTTATCAGCCCCAGCATTTT.

This clone occurred a few times. V is TRBV19 and J is TRBJ1-1, with D unclear. Trimming took 5 bases from V and 6 from J, leaving 19 bases between them. The CDR3 consists of 15 residues. CDR1 and CDR2 from the germline V gene are LNHDA and SQIVND (reference sequence). The CDR3 DNA reads TGTGCCAGTAGTGTAGGGCCGGCCATCGTCGCTGAAGCTTTCTTT. Protein sequence: CASSVGPAIVAEAFF.

This chain links TRBV27 with TRBJ1-2; TRBD1 agrees at 9 bases. V shed 7 bases and J 0 bases; nucleotides not matched to a gene: 9. The length of the CDR3 is 16 residues. The V gene's germline CDR1 is MNHEY and CDR2 SMNVEV (reference sequence). DNA for the CDR3: TGTGCCAGCATGCGGACAGGGGATTTAGCTAACTATGGCTACACCTTC. Translating gives CASMRTGDLANYGYTF.

The chain links TRBV11-2 to TRBJ1-4; TRBD1 agrees at 7 bases. Germline CDR1 and CDR2: SGHAT and FQNNGV. This CDR3 contains 15 residues. V gave up 3 bases and J gave up 1 base; unmatched junction bases: 2. CDR3 sequence (DNA): TGTGCCAGCAGCTTCTCAGGGGGAACTAATGAAAAACTGTTTTTT. The encoded protein is CASSFSGGTNEKLFF. Supplemented by reference TRBV11-2 and TRBJ1-4, the full variable domain reads EAGVAQSPRYKIIEKRQSVAFWCNPISGHATLYWYQQILGQGPKLLIQFQNNGVVDDSQLPKDRFSAERLKGVDSTLKIQPAKLEDSAVYLCASSFSGGTNEKLFFGSGTQLSVL.

This chain joins TRBV11-3 and TRBJ2-2; D not certain. Trimming stripped 0 bases from V and 8 bases from J, with 13 bases between. Germline CDR1 and CDR2: SGHNT and YENEEA. The CDR3 loop spans 15 amino acids. The CDR3 DNA is TGTGCCAGCAGCTTAGATAGCTGGCTGGAGGGGGAGCTGTTTTTT. It codes for CASSLDSWLEGELFF.

This chain uses TRBV19 with TRBJ1-1; possibly TRBD1 for D (5 bases). CDR1 is LNHDA, CDR2 SQIVND, per germline (reference sequence). This CDR3 is built from 13 residues. V dropped 3 bases and J dropped 3 bases, with 8 bases sitting between them. CDR3 in amino acids: CASSIIRDTEAFF. Written as DNA, the CDR3 is TGTGCCAGTAGTATCATCAGGGACACTGAAGCTTTCTTT.

The genes are TRBV28 and TRBJ2-5; D is unclear. Germline CDR1 reads MDHEN; CDR2 reads SYDVKM. V was cut by 7 bases and J by 1 base, with 13 bases left in between. The CDR3 spans 14 residues. CDR3 sequence (DNA): TGTGCCAGCATGACCCGGCGGTCCCAAGAGACCCAGTACTTC. It is translated as CASMTRRSQETQYF.

V usage is TRBV28 and J usage is TRBJ2-2; 14 nucleotides line up with TRBD2. From germline, CDR1 is MDHEN and CDR2 SYDVKM. J was trimmed by 8 bases and V by 5 bases; bases with no gene match: 4. CDR3 length: 15 amino acids. Here the CDR3 reads CASSGLAGGGGELFF. CDR3 nucleotide sequence: TGTGCCAGCAGTGGACTAGCGGGAGGAGGGGGGGAGCTGTTTTTT.

V is TRBV5-1 and J is TRBJ2-2; D is undetermined. Between the trimmed V and J ends, which lost 2 bases and 2 bases, there was a span of 1 base. Germline V gives CDR1 SGHRS, CDR2 YFSETQ. The CDR3 is 12 residues long. CDR3 loop: CASSFNTGELFF. CDR3 coding DNA: TGCGCCAGCAGCTTTAACACCGGGGAGCTGTTTTTT.

The gene calls are TRBV6-5 and TRBJ1-2, with D possibly TRBD1 on 5 matching bases. V lost 6 bases and J 14 bases, leaving 19 bases between the germline ends. In germline, CDR1 is MNHEY, CDR2 SVGAGI. The CDR3 spans 12 residues. The CDR3 is CASRDPGTQPTF. CDR3 DNA sequence: TGTGCCAGCAGGGACCCCGGGACGCAACCGACCTTC.

This chain uses TRBV25-1 with TRBJ2-3; the match to TRBD2 covers 7 bases. The J segment lost 0 bases and the V segment lost 4 bases, leaving 10 bases of the junction unmatched. Per germline, CDR1 MGHDK and CDR2 SYGVNS. This CDR3 has 17 amino acids. CDR3 residues: CASSVHSSGPSTDTQYF. The CDR3 region has the DNA TGTGCCAGCAGTGTACATTCTAGCGGTCCTAGCACAGATACGCAGTATTTT.